The 22 T cell receptor beta chains below come from one sample, sequenced in a study of prognosis after radiotherapy for stage I lung cancer. Using two-round multiplex PCR, the authors amplified TCR beta CDR3 from genomic DNA. First-round PCR, the initial amplification, used primers specific to each TRBV and TRBJ gene. TCRdb recomputed calls from the multiplex PCR reads with MiXCR, one row per CDR3 protein. The sample consists of some 35,000 distinct CDR3 sequences, about 32% of them appearing once. The starting material was PBMCs, obtained before or after stereotactic body radiation therapy (not recorded which). The receptors come from a donor aged 50 or older with non-small cell lung cancer.

This clonotype was observed at least ten times. The chain is built from TRBV2 and TRBJ1-5, with a weak D call TRBD1 (5 bases). This CDR3 has 13 amino acids. Per the germline V gene, CDR1 is SNHLY and CDR2 is FYNNEI. Trimming removed 10 bases from V and 0 bases from J, with 10 bases in between. CDR3 bases: TGTGCCACCCGACAGTATAGCAATCAGCCCCAGCATTTT. Translated, it gives CATRQYSNQPQHF. Full variable domain (missing parts from reference TRBV2 and TRBJ1-5): EPEVTQTPSHQVTQMGQEVILRCVPISNHLYFYWYRQILGQKVEFLVSFYNNEISEKSEIFDDQFSVERPDGSNFTLKIRSTKLEDSAMYFCATRQYSNQPQHFGDGTRLSIL.

In its sample, this clonotype was seen many times. The chain recombines TRBV19 with TRBJ1-2, with TRBD1 matching over 7 bases. V dropped 7 bases and J dropped 6; count of bases not matched to a gene: 20. CDR1 and CDR2 (germline): LNHDA, SQIVND (reference sequence). The CDR3 spans 17 residues. CDR3: CASNAGGGGGYRDGYTF. The CDR3 nucleotides read TGTGCCAGTAACGCCGGGGGGGGAGGGGGCTATCGGGATGGCTACACCTTC.

The chain combines TRBV6-4 with TRBJ2-7, with no clear D. This CDR3 has 14 residues. Germline V gene sequence: CDR1 MRHNA, CDR2 SNTAGT. Trimming cost V 3 bases and J 4 bases, with 13 bases left between them. The CDR3 DNA follows: TGTGCCAGCAGTGAATGCCCCATGGGGTACGAGCAGTACTTC. As protein: CASSECPMGYEQYF.

This clonotype was counted ten times or more. The chain recombines TRBV18 with TRBJ2-1, with D perhaps matching TRBD1 (5 bases). V was shortened by 4 bases and J by 2 bases, with 12 bases between the two germline ends. The CDR3 length is 15 residues. In germline, CDR1 is KGHSH, CDR2 LQKENI. The CDR3 here is CASSLNQGTYNEQFF. The DNA of the CDR3 is TGTGCCAGCTCACTAAACCAGGGCACCTACAATGAGCAGTTCTTC.

This clonotype was seen ten or more times. This chain links TRBV3-1 with TRBJ2-5, with TRBD1 matching over 11 bases. The trim removed 4 bases at V and 5 bases at J, leaving 3 bases unmatched. Germline V CDR1 and CDR2: LGHDT, YNNKEL (reference sequence). The CDR3 length is 14 residues. The DNA for the CDR3 is TGTGCCAGCAGCCTACGGGACAGGGGGGAGACCCAGTACTTC. Encoded protein: CASSLRDRGETQYF.

This sequence joins TRBV25-1 and TRBJ2-2; weak D call: TRBD2 (7 bases). Germline CDR1 and CDR2: MGHDK and SYGVNS. Trimming shortened V by 7 bases and J by 0 bases, and 18 bases separated the two germline ends. The CDR3 spans 17 residues. The CDR3 sequence: CASTDRGGTPNTGELFF. The CDR3 region has the DNA TGTGCCAGCACCGATAGGGGGGGGACACCGAACACCGGGGAGCTGTTTTTT.

This clonotype was seen ten or more times. The rearrangement links TRBV5-6 to TRBJ1-2; weak D call: TRBD1 (6 bases). This CDR3 spans 17 amino acids. V was cut by 2 bases and J by 5 bases, with 22 bases left in between. CDR1 and CDR2 from the germline V gene are SGHDT and YYEEEE. CDR3 bases: TGTGCCAGCAGCTTTATTATGGCAGGGGAGGGGATTTATGGCTACACCTTC. Encoded protein: CASSFIMAGEGIYGYTF.

The chain combines TRBV15 with TRBJ1-1; possibly TRBD1 for D (6 bases). The CDR3 consists of 15 residues. The V gene lost 0 bases and the J gene lost 6 bases, with 14 bases spanning the gap. Per the germline V gene, CDR1 is LNHNV and CDR2 is YYDKDF (reference sequence). CDR3 amino acids: CATSRDRGRAAEAFF. Here the CDR3 DNA reads TGTGCCACCAGCAGAGATAGGGGGAGGGCCGCTGAAGCTTTCTTT. Drawing the rest from reference TRBV15 and TRBJ1-1, the complete variable domain is DAMVIQNPRYQVTQFGKPVTLSCSQTLNHNVMYWYQQKSSQAPKLLFHYYDKDFNNEADTPDNFQSRRPNTSFCFLDIRSPGLGDTAMYLCATSRDRGRAAEAFFGQGTRLTVV.

This clonotype was seen ten or more times. At one boundary the junction diverges from the germline segment, which might be a read error. The rearrangement joins TRBV5-1 to TRBJ2-5; D may be TRBD1 or TRBD2 (5 bases each). Germline CDR1 reads SGHRS; CDR2 reads YFSETQ. CDR3 length: 12 residues. The CDR3 here is CASSQTRDLLSF. For the CDR3, the DNA is TGCGCCAGCAGCCAGACCCGGGACCTCCTGTCCTTC.

This clonotype was seen many times. The chain uses TRBV20-1 and TRBJ2-3, with TRBD1 matching 8 bases. V was pared by 6 bases and J by 0 bases, with 8 bases of the junction left unmatched. This CDR3 contains 15 residues. Germline values: CDR1 DFQATT, CDR2 SNEGSKA (reference sequence). CDR3 nucleotide sequence: TGCAGTGCAAACTCCGGGACAGGTAGCACAGATACGCAGTATTTT. It is translated as CSANSGTGSTDTQYF.

This clonotype was observed a handful of times. One base away lies a much larger clone, so this may be a sequencing read error. The chain uses TRBV7-9 and TRBJ2-2; D gene ambiguous. With 1 base removed from V and 5 bases from J, the gap between germline ends came to 17 bases. This CDR3 has 17 amino acids. The germline V gene has CDR1 SEHNR and CDR2 FQNEAQ (reference sequence). In DNA form, the CDR3 reads TGTGCCAGCAGCTTAGGAGCGTGCCAGAGTCGTACCGGGGAGCTGTTTTTT. This sequence encodes CASSLGACQSRTGELFF.

This clonotype was observed at least ten times. The gene calls are TRBV19 and TRBJ1-2; D is ambiguous. Germline V lookup: CDR1 LNHDA, CDR2 SQIVND (reference sequence). V lost 3 bases to trimming and J lost 2 bases, with 7 bases between them. CDR3 length: 13 residues. As DNA, the CDR3 is TGTGCCAGTAGTATGGGGATCAACTATGGCTACACCTTC. It encodes CASSMGINYGYTF. Full variable domain (missing parts from reference TRBV19 and TRBJ1-2): DGGITQSPKYLFRKEGQNVTLSCEQNLNHDAMYWYRQDPGQGLRLIYYSQIVNDFQKGDIAEGYSVSREKKESFPLTVTSAQKNPTAFYLCASSMGINYGYTFGSGTRLTVV.

The chain uses TRBV15 and TRBJ2-2; D is ambiguous. The CDR3 consists of 13 residues. Trimming cost V 8 bases and J 3 bases, with 10 bases left between them. The V gene's germline CDR1 is LNHNV and CDR2 YYDKDF (reference sequence). CDR3 sequence: CATGHPYTGELFF. In DNA form, the CDR3 reads TGTGCCACCGGGCATCCCTACACCGGGGAGCTGTTTTTT.

Ten or more counts support this clonotype. The chain is built from TRBV20-1 and TRBJ2-3; 12 nucleotides agree with TRBD1. Germline assignment: CDR1 DFQATT and CDR2 SNEGSKA (reference sequence). V shed 6 bases and J 3 bases; nucleotides not matched to a gene: 10. The length of the CDR3 is 16 residues. CDR3 residues: CSAVTPGQGATDTQYF. CDR3 DNA: TGCAGTGCCGTCACCCCGGGACAGGGGGCAACAGATACGCAGTATTTT.

Note on this clonotype: A single base is all that separates this from a far larger clone, so a read error is likely. The chain links TRBV6-1 to TRBJ2-3; D unresolved. CDR1 MNHNS and CDR2 SASEGT come from the germline V gene. This CDR3 comprises 13 residues. V lost 3 bases to trimming and J lost 7 bases, with 11 bases between them. CDR3 nucleotides: TGTGCCAGCAGTGAGACTCCTTCGTATACGCAGTATTTT. Translation gives CASSETPSYTQYF.

This clonotype showed up many times. The chain couples TRBV6-2 or TRBV6-3 to TRBJ1-5; D is ambiguous. V shed 0 bases and J shed 0 bases, with 6 bases lying between them. The CDR3 has 15 residues. Germline CDR1 and CDR2: MNHEY and SVGEGT. The CDR3 bases are TGTGCCAGCAGTTACTCCCTTTATAGCAATCAGCCCCAGCATTTT. Protein sequence: CASSYSLYSNQPQHF.

There are many counts of this clonotype. V gene TRBV11-2 combines with J gene TRBJ1-4; D remains ambiguous. Germline V CDR1 and CDR2: SGHAT, FQNNGV. The CDR3 is 14 residues long. Trimming pared 5 bases from V and 8 bases from J, leaving 15 bases between. The CDR3 loop reads CASSPGGGQEKLFF. CDR3 sequence (DNA): TGTGCCAGCAGCCCCGGTGGAGGGCAAGAAAAACTGTTTTTT.

As for this clonotype: The likely explanation is a read error, given a far larger clone one base away. The rearrangement uses TRBV5-1 and TRBJ2-5; D tentatively fits TRBD1 or TRBD2 (5 bases each). The J call may be mistaken, given a closer DNA end match to TRBJ2-1. Germline lookup yields CDR1 SGHRS and CDR2 YFSETQ. The CDR3 extends over 15 amino acids. The CDR3 sequence: CASSLGRVRGDEQFF. DNA for the CDR3: TGCGCCAGCAGCTTGGGTCGGGTGAGGGGCGATGAGCAGTTCTTC.

This sequence joins TRBV6-2 or TRBV6-3 and TRBJ1-5; 9 bases match TRBD1. The CDR3 sequence is 16 residues long. V dropped 5 bases and J dropped 3; count of bases not matched to a gene: 8. Germline CDR1 reads MNHEY; CDR2 reads SVGEGT. The CDR3 nucleotides read TGTGCCAGCAGTCGACCGGGACAGGGTTACAATCAGCCCCAGCATTTT. As protein: CASSRPGQGYNQPQHF.

This clonotype has at least ten counts. The chain carries TRBV12-3 or TRBV12-4 and TRBJ2-1; 7 nucleotides align to TRBD1. The ends lost 5 bases at V and 8 bases at J; junction bases unmatched: 6. This CDR3 spans 13 amino acids. In DNA form, the CDR3 reads TGTGCCAGCAGTCTGACAGGGAGCCATGAGCAGTTCTTC. The encoded protein is CASSLTGSHEQFF.

This clonotype was recorded a few times. A much larger clone lies one base from this, so it may be a read error. The rearrangement uses TRBV18 and TRBJ2-7, with a tentative D call TRBD2 (5 bases). Germline loops: CDR1 KGHSH, CDR2 LQKENI. This CDR3 contains 12 residues. The V gene lost 10 bases and the J gene lost 6 bases, with 16 bases spanning the gap. This chain's CDR3 is CANGTGLGEQYF. The CDR3 nucleotides are TGTGCCAACGGAACGGGATTAGGCGAGCAGTACTTC. Filled out from reference TRBV18 and TRBJ2-7, the complete variable domain reads NAGVMQNPRHLVRRRGQEARLRCSPMKGHSHVYWYRQLPEEGLKFMVYLQKENIIDESGMPKERFSAEFPKEGPSILRIQQVVRGDSAAYFCANGTGLGEQYFGPGTRLTVT.

This clonotype has ten or more counts. The genes are TRBV4-1 and TRBJ2-2; D tentatively fits TRBD1 or TRBD2 (6 bases each). Deletions cut 2 bases from V and 4 bases from J, with 17 bases between. CDR3 length: 17 amino acids. The germline CDR1 and CDR2 sequences are MGHRA and YSYEKL. CDR3 nucleotides: TGCGCCAGCAGCCAACTACCCCCGGGGGCGGTCACCGGGGAGCTGTTTTTT. This gives the protein CASSQLPPGAVTGELFF.